The clone carrying this TCR beta chain was seen only a few times. Its antigen is not identified. This sample is drawn from a study of T-cell memory formation after mild COVID-19. Study-wide findings and caveats: Clones shrinking between day 15 and 85 showed a balanced CD4/CD8 split, and those that grew later tilted toward CD4+. SARS-CoV-2 specificity was not confirmed for second-wave clones peaking on day 37. A subset of responding clones appeared in pre-infection memory, suggesting cross-reactive memory joined.

Trimming at V came to 5 bases and at J to 5 bases, leaving 4 bases not matched to a gene. This CDR3 contains 16 residues. Germline V gene data show CDR1 as SGHVS and CDR2 as FQNEAQ. UMIs and sample barcodes were carried by the TCR alpha and TCR beta cDNA libraries that 5'RACE produced using constant-segment primers. TCRdb fed the 5' RACE reads into MiXCR, producing one record per CDR3 protein. The table includes roughly 250,000 distinct CDR3 sequences, over 15% detected once. This sequence was found in a young man who had mild COVID-19 (a few samples of this study predate the infection). Cell type and time point are not known. The rearrangement joins TRBV7-8 to TRBJ2-1, with 15 bases that match TRBD2. Sequencing used PBMCs or a T cell subset sorted from them (not recorded which). The chain's CDR3 is CASSAGLAGGNNEQFF. For the CDR3, the DNA is TGTGCCAGCAGCGCCGGACTAGCGGGGGGGAACAATGAGCAGTTCTTC.